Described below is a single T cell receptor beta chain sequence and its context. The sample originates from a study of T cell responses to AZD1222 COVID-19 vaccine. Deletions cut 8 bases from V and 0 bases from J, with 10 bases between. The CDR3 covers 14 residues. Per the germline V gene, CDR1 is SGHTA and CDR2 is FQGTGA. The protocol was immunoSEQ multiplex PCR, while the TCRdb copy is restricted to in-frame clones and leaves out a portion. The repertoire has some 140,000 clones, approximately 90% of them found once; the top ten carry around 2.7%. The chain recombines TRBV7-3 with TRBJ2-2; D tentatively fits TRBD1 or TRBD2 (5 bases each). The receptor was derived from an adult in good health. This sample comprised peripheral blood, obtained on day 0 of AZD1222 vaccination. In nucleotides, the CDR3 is TGTGCCAGCTCGACGGGGCCGAACACCGGGGAGCTGTTTTTT. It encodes CASSTGPNTGELFF.